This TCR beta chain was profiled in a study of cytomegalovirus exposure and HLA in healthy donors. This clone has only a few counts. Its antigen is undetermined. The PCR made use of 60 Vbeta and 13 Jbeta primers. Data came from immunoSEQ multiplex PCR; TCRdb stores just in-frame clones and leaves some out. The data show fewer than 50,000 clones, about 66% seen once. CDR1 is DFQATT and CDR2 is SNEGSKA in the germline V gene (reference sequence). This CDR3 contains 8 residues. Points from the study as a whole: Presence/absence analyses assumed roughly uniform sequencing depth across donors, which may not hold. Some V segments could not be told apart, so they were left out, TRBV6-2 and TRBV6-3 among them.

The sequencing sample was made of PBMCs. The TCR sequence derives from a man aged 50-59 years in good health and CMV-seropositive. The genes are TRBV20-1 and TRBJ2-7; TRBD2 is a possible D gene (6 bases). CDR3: CRGGEQYF. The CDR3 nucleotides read TGCAGGGGGGGCGAGCAGTACTTC.